This T cell receptor beta chain appears in the sequencing data of a study of response to subunit inactivated influenza vaccine. The study, taken as a whole, reports: Each seasonal influenza vaccination recruits few new T cells, the authors suggested.

Germline CDR1 reads SGHTA; CDR2 reads FQGNSA. V shed 4 bases and J 0 bases; nucleotides not matched to a gene: 0. The CDR3 extends over 15 amino acids. TCRdb reanalysed the RT-PCR reads using MiXCR and keeps one entry per CDR3 protein. The sample includes hundreds of thousands of distinct CDR3 sequences, approximately 15% of them seen just once. The sample holds many counts of this clonotype. Its cognate antigen is unknown. The V call is TRBV7-2, the J call TRBJ2-3; TRBD2 aligns across 11 bases. The sequenced sample was PBMCs from blood, obtained about 14 days before vaccination. This clonotype was obtained from a man in his fifties who received an inactivated influenza vaccine. CDR3 protein: CASSWTSGSTDTQYF. The CDR3, as DNA: TGTGCCAGCAGCTGGACTAGCGGGAGCACAGATACGCAGTATTTT.